The rows below give T cell receptor beta chains drawn from one sample of a study of blood T cell repertoires in COVID-19. Profiled with immunoSEQ multiplex PCR; TCRdb holds only in-frame clones, not every one. The sample records around 95,000 clones, about nine tenths being singletons. Specimen: peripheral blood. The receptors were sampled from a man over 45 with acute or convalescent COVID-19. Each CDR3 is given with its conserved first and last residue. A D gene is named only where the DNA matches it firmly. A row's size may be missing; if present it is once, few, many or a size class.

j_call d_call v_call cdr3_length clone_size cdr3_aa cdr3_nt
TRBJ2-5 TRBD2 TRBV10-1 15 . CASSESTSGKETQYF TGCGCCAGCAGTGAATCGACTAGCGGGAAAGAGACCCAGTACTTC
TRBJ2-5 TRBD2 TRBV11-2 16 . CASSLVGGSFGETQYF TGTGCCAGCAGCTTAGTGGGCGGGAGTTTCGGAGAGACCCAGTACTTC
TRBJ2-7 TRBD2 TRBV25-1 14 . CASSGAGGVGEQYF TGTGCCAGCAGTGGAGCGGGAGGGGTCGGCGAGCAGTACTTC
TRBJ1-2 . TRBV6-1 14 . CASSEGQVGYGYTF TGTGCCAGCAGTGAAGGGCAGGTGGGCTATGGCTACACCTTC
TRBJ1-2 TRBD1 TRBV6-5 13 . CASRLGQRYGYTF TGTGCCAGCAGATTGGGACAGCGTTATGGCTACACCTTC
TRBJ1-5 TRBD1 TRBV5-1 15 . CASSLEGASNQPQHF TGCGCCAGCAGCTTGGAGGGGGCGAGCAATCAGCCCCAGCATTTT
TRBJ1-2 TRBD1 TRBV3-1/TRBV3-2 16 . CASSQGARGDFYGYTF TGTGCCAGCAGCCAAGGGGCCAGGGGGGACTTCTATGGCTACACCTTC
TRBJ2-5 . TRBV7-2 15 . CASSLAAGWRETQYF TGTGCCAGCAGCTTGGCGGCCGGCTGGAGAGAGACCCAGTACTTC
TRBJ2-7 TRBD1 TRBV7-9 14 . CASSPDRGQGEQYF TGTGCCAGCAGCCCGGACAGGGGGCAGGGGGAGCAGTACTTC
TRBJ2-7 . TRBV10-2 13 . CASTVQGIDEQYF TGCGCCAGCACCGTACAGGGTATCGACGAGCAGTACTTC
TRBJ2-2 TRBD1 TRBV7-2 15 . CASSWGQGTTGELFF TGTGCCAGCAGCTGGGGACAGGGGACCACCGGGGAGCTGTTTTTT
TRBJ2-7 TRBD1 TRBV6-5 11 . CARDREAEQYF TGTGCCAGGGACAGGGAGGCCGAGCAGTACTTC
TRBJ2-3 . TRBV19 15 . CASSIELQRTDTQYF TGTGCCAGTAGTATAGAATTACAGCGCACAGATACGCAGTATTTT
TRBJ2-4 . TRBV27 16 . CASSSRPGWAKNIQYF TGTGCCAGCAGTTCCCGACCAGGATGGGCCAAAAACATTCAGTACTTC
TRBJ2-3 TRBD2 TRBV6-5 14 . CASSLAGEVDTQYF TGTGCCAGCAGCCTAGCGGGAGAGGTAGATACGCAGTATTTT
TRBJ2-5 TRBD1 TRBV10-1 17 . CASSESNTGGWQETQYF TGCGCCAGCAGTGAGTCCAACACAGGGGGCTGGCAAGAGACCCAGTACTTC
TRBJ2-2 . TRBV9 15 . CASSVEGGNTGELFF TGTGCCAGCAGCGTAGAAGGGGGGAACACCGGGGAGCTGTTTTTT
TRBJ2-1 TRBD2 TRBV10-3 16 . CAISEPSGSSYNEQFF TGTGCCATCAGTGAGCCTAGCGGGAGCTCCTACAATGAGCAGTTCTTC
TRBJ2-5 TRBD1 TRBV2 14 . CASSPGQGYETQYF TGTGCCAGCAGTCCGGGACAGGGATACGAGACCCAGTACTTC
TRBJ2-7 TRBD2 TRBV3-1/TRBV3-2 17 once CASSQISLREYSYEQYF TGTGCCAGCAGCCAAATTTCCTTGCGGGAGTACTCCTACGAGCAGTACTTC
TRBJ1-2 . TRBV19 15 . CASSIIRPQREGYTF TGTGCCAGTAGTATAATCCGTCCGCAGCGTGAGGGCTACACCTTC
TRBJ1-2 TRBD1 TRBV5-6 14 . CASSLVRGKGGYTF TGTGCCAGCAGCTTGGTCAGGGGGAAAGGTGGCTACACCTTC
TRBJ1-2 . TRBV9 14 . CASSVVLTGYGYTF TGTGCCAGCAGCGTAGTCTTAACAGGATATGGCTACACCTTC
TRBJ2-5 . TRBV11-2 15 . CASSLVRQGQETQYF TGTGCCAGCAGCTTAGTCCGCCAGGGTCAAGAGACCCAGTACTTC
TRBJ1-4 TRBD1 TRBV18 14 . CASSPGQGFEKLFF TGTGCCAGCTCCCCGGGACAGGGGTTCGAAAAACTGTTTTTT
TRBJ2-7 TRBD1 TRBV30 14 . CAWSNPGQKDEQYF TGTGCCTGGAGTAACCCGGGACAGAAGGACGAGCAGTACTTC
TRBJ2-1 TRBD2 TRBV4-1 21 . CASSQDLALAGGRGSHNEQFF TGCGCCAGCAGCCAAGATTTGGCACTAGCGGGAGGCCGAGGCAGTCACAATGAGCAGTTCTTC
TRBJ1-5 TRBD1 TRBV27 14 . CASSSRQGGQPQHF TGTGCCAGCAGTTCCCGACAGGGAGGTCAGCCCCAGCATTTT
TRBJ1-2 . TRBV5-4 13 once CASSPTGSVGYTF TGTGCCAGCAGCCCTACAGGGAGTGTCGGCTACACCTTC
TRBJ1-2 TRBD1 TRBV6-5 12 . CASSRDSYGYTF TGTGCCAGCAGCCGGGACAGCTATGGCTACACCTTC
TRBJ2-7 . TRBV6-5 11 . CASSQAQRQYF TGTGCCAGCAGCCAAGCCCAGCGGCAGTACTTC
TRBJ2-3 TRBD2 TRBV28 14 . CATRGTSVPDTQYF TGTGCCACTCGCGGGACTAGCGTCCCAGATACGCAGTATTTT
TRBJ2-1 . TRBV7-7 17 . CASSLNSWRVPYNEQFF TGTGCCAGCAGCTTAAATTCTTGGCGGGTCCCCTACAATGAGCAGTTCTTC